This section outlines one T cell receptor beta chain sequence together with its context. Patients from Seattle were sampled longitudinally, starting during active infection. This sample was taken from a study of blood T cell repertoires in COVID-19. Study in general: T cells, B-cell-depleted T cells, or PBMCs provided the cDNA or gDNA that served as material.

Original data processing: Nucleated cell number was recorded as an estimate derived from reference gene primer amplification. The method was immunoSEQ multiplex PCR; TCRdb's version includes in-frame clones alone and lacks a portion of them. The D gene and trimming were derived from the DNA, and the V and J assignments and clone size from that table. The table shows hundreds of thousands of clones, with 83% occurring only once. The specimen sequenced was peripheral blood. The TCR was taken from a woman between 25 and 40 years old with COVID-19, enrolled during active disease.

The CDR3, as DNA: TGCAGCGCCGAGGGTACAGATACGCAGTATTTT. It translates to CSAEGTDTQYF. V usage is TRBV29-1 and J usage is TRBJ2-3; TRBD2 might be the D (5 bases). The V end lost 7 bases, the J end lost 3 bases, and 8 bases lay between the germline ends. Germline CDR1 SQVTM, CDR2 ANQGSEA. The CDR3 length is 11 residues.